Listed here are 10 T cell receptor beta chains from one sample, sequenced in a study of shared clonotypes between healthy human individuals (dated by TCRdb to about 2020). Receptor amplification or capture employed the immunoSEQ multiplex PCR assay. What TCRdb holds here is the immuneACCESS table cut down to in-frame rearrangements. Part of the clones is not present; checked against another copy, under half of the missing clones reflect an unresolved V gene, and the others are unexplained. The sample records under 1,100,000 clones, around 74% of which are singletons. Approximately 1.5% of the sample is taken by the ten largest. Input material: memory CD4+ T cells sorted from blood. The sample's cell subset or site, from its label and the paper: CD45RA-negative fraction. The source is a man aged 18 to 30 in good health.

The chain couples TRBV2 to TRBJ2-7; TRBD1 matches at 9 bases. This CDR3 has 15 amino acids. J was trimmed by 1 base and V by 5 bases; bases with no gene match: 6. Germline-derived CDR1 and CDR2 are SNHLY and FYNNEI. DNA of the CDR3: TGTGCCAGCAGTTCGGACAGGGGCCGATCCTACGAGCAGTACTTC. Amino acids: CASSSDRGRSYEQYF.

The chain uses TRBV6-1 and TRBJ2-1, with a weak D call TRBD1 (5 bases). This CDR3 comprises 14 residues. Germline V gene data show CDR1 as MNHNS and CDR2 as SASEGT. The ends were cut back, 4 bases at V and 5 bases at J, with 12 bases in the middle. The CDR3 DNA reads as TGTGCCAGCAGTGGACAGTCGCTTCACAATGAGCAGTTCTTC. It translates to CASSGQSLHNEQFF.

In this sample, this clone turned up many times. The chain is built from TRBV5-1 and TRBJ2-5, with 8 positions matching TRBD1. The germline V gene encodes CDR1 SGHRS and CDR2 YFSETQ. The CDR3 loop spans 15 amino acids. V shed 5 bases and J 2 bases; nucleotides not matched to a gene: 8. CDR3 in amino acids: CASSTDRVGQETQYF. The CDR3 DNA reads as TGCGCCAGCAGTACGGACAGGGTAGGGCAAGAGACCCAGTACTTC.

The chain couples TRBV2 to TRBJ2-5; no firm D call. The better agreement between TRBJ2-7 and the DNA end casts doubt on the J call. This CDR3 contains 12 residues. Germline lookup yields CDR1 SNHLY and CDR2 FYNNEI. CDR3 sequence reads: CASSEGGYEQYF. DNA of the CDR3: TGTGCCAGCAGTGAAGGGGGTTACGAGCAGTACTTC.

This chain connects TRBV10-3 to TRBJ2-7; D is perhaps TRBD1 (6 bases). Germline V gene data show CDR1 as ENHRY and CDR2 as SYGVKD. Trimming stripped 4 bases from V and 2 bases from J, with 12 bases between. The CDR3 has 14 residues. The CDR3, as DNA: TGTGCCATCAGTGGGACAGTGGGAACCTACGAGCAGTACTTC. Amino acid sequence: CAISGTVGTYEQYF.

The gene calls are TRBV6-6 and TRBJ1-5, with 7 bases lining up with TRBD1. Trimming cost V 5 bases and J 6 bases; bases outside gene matches: 13. The length of the CDR3 is 16 residues. CDR1 is MNHNY, CDR2 SVGAGI, per germline (reference sequence). The DNA for the CDR3 is TGTGCCAGCAGTCCCGACAGGCGGGGGGACAGTCAGCCCCAGCATTTT. It specifies CASSPDRRGDSQPQHF.

The count of this clone is one. The chain combines TRBV6-6 with TRBJ2-7, with D hard to call. The CDR3 runs 12 residues. V was pared by 7 bases and J by 4 bases, with 11 bases between. From germline, CDR1 is MNHNY and CDR2 SVGAGI (reference sequence). CDR3 loop: CASTGTTYEQYF. CDR3 nucleotides: TGTGCCAGCACGGGTACCACTTACGAGCAGTACTTC.

The chain couples TRBV7-2 to TRBJ2-3; D possibly corresponds to TRBD1 (6 bases). The CDR3 loop spans 13 amino acids. Trimming took 6 bases from V and 6 from J, leaving 13 bases between them. The germline V gene has CDR1 SGHTA and CDR2 FQGNSA. CDR3 sequence reads: CASSPLRGDTQYF. The CDR3 DNA is TGTGCCAGCAGTCCCCTAAGGGGGGATACGCAGTATTTT.

V is TRBV2 and J is TRBJ2-2; 10 nucleotides match TRBD1. Germline CDR1 SNHLY, CDR2 FYNNEI. The CDR3 has 14 amino acids. The V and J ends lost 7 bases and 4 bases, in that order; junction bases with no gene match: 3. For the CDR3, the DNA is TGTGCCAGCACCGACAGGGGGCGCACCGGGGAGCTGTTTTTT. It yields the protein CASTDRGRTGELFF.

The chain uses TRBV27 and TRBJ2-7; the D is unclear. The CDR3 covers 15 residues. Germline loops: CDR1 MNHEY, CDR2 SMNVEV (reference sequence). V lost 5 bases, J lost 3 bases, and 17 bases lay in between. The DNA of the CDR3 is TGTGCCAGCAGTCCCGAATGGAAACCCCACTACGAGCAGTACTTC. This encodes CASSPEWKPHYEQYF.